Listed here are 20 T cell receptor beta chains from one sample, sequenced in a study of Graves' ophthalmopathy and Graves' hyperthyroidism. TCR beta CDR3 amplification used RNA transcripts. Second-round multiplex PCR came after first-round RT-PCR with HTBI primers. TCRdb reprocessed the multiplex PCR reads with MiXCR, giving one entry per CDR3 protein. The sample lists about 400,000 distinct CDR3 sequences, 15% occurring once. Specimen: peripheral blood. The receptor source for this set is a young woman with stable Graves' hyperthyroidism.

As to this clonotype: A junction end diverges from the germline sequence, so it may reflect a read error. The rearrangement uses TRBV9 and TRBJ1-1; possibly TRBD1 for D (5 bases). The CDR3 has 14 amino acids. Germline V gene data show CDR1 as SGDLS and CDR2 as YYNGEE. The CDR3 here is CASGPAGPGTEAFF. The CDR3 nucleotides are TGCGCCAGCGGTCCAGCGGGGCCGGGGACTGAAGCTTTCTTT.

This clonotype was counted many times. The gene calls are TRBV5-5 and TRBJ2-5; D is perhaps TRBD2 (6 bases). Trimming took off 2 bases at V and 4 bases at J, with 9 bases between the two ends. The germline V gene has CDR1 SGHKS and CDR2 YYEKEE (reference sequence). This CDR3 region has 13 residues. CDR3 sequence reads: CASSLLARETQYF. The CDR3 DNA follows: TGTGCCAGCAGCTTACTAGCTCGAGAGACCCAGTACTTC.

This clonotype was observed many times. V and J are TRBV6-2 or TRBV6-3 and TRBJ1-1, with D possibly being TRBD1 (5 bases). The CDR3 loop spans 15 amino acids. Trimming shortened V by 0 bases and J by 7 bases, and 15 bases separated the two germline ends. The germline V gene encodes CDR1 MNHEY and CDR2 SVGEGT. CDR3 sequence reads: CASSYSIRGRDEAFF. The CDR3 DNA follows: TGTGCCAGCAGTTACTCGATCCGGGGCCGCGATGAAGCTTTCTTT.

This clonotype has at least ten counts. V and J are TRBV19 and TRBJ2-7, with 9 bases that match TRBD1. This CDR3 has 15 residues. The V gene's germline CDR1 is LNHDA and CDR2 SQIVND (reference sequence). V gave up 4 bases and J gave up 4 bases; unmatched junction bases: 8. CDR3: CASSNTGTGMYEQYF. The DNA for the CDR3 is TGTGCCAGTAGTAACACCGGGACAGGGATGTACGAGCAGTACTTC.

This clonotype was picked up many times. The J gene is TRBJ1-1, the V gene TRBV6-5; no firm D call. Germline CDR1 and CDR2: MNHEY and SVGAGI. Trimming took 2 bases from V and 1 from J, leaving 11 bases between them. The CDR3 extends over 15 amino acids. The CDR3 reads CASSYLSGRNTEAFF. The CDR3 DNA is TGTGCCAGCAGTTACCTCAGCGGCCGGAACACTGAAGCTTTCTTT.

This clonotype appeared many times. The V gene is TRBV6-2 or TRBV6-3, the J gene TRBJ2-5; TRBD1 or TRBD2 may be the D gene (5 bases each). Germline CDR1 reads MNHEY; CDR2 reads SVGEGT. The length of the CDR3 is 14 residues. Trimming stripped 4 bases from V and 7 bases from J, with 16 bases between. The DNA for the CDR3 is TGTGCCAGCAGTTCGGGGCGGGTGAGGGGGACCCAGTACTTC. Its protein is CASSSGRVRGTQYF.

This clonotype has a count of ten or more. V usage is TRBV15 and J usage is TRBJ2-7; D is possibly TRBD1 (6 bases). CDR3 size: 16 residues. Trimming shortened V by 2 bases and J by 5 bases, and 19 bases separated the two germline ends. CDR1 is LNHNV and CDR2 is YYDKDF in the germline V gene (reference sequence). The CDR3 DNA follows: TGTGCCACCAGCAGATTGGACAGTTTTGGTTCCGACGAGCAGTACTTC. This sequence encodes CATSRLDSFGSDEQYF.

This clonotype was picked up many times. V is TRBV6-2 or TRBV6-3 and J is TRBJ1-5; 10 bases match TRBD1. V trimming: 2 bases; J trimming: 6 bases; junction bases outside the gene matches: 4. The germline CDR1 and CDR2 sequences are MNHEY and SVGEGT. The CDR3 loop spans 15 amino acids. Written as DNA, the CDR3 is TGTGCCAGCAGTTACGACAGGGGGCTGACTCAGCCCCAGCATTTT. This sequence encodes CASSYDRGLTQPQHF.

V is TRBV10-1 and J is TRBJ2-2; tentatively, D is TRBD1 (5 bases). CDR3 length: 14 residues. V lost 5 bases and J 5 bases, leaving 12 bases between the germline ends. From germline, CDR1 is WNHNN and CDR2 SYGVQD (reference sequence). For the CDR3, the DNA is TGCGCCAGCAGTAACCAGGGTGGGACCGGGGAGCTGTTTTTT. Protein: CASSNQGGTGELFF.

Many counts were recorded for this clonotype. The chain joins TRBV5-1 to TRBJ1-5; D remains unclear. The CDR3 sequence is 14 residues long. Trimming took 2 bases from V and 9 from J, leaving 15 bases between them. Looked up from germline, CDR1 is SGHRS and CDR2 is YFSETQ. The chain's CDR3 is CASSLGQGGGPQHF. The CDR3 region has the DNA TGCGCCAGCAGCTTAGGGCAAGGAGGAGGGCCCCAGCATTTT.

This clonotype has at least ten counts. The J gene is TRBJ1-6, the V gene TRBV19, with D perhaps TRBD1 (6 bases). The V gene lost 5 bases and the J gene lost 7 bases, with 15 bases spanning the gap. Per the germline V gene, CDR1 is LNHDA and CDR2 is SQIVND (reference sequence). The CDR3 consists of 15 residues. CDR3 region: CASSSGVDGNSPLHF. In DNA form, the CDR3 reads TGTGCCAGTAGTTCAGGGGTGGACGGAAATTCACCCCTCCACTTT.

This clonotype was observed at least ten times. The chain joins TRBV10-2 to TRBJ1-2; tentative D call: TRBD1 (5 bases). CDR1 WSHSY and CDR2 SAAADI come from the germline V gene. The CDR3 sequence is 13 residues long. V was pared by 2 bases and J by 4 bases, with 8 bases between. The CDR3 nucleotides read TGCGCCAGCAGTGAGGGGGACCTCTATGGCTACACCTTC. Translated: CASSEGDLYGYTF.

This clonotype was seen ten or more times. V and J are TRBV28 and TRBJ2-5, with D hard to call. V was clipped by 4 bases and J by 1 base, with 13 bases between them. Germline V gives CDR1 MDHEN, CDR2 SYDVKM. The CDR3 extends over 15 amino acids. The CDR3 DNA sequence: TGTGCCAGCAGTTCCCGAACTGGAGCCCAAGAGACCCAGTACTTC. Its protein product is CASSSRTGAQETQYF.

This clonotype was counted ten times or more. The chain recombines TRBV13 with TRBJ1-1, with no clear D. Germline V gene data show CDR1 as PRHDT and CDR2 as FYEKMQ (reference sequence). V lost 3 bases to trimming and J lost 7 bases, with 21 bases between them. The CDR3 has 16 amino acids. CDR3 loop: CASSFERSGKGSEAFF. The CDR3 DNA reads TGTGCCAGCAGCTTCGAGAGGTCGGGCAAAGGGAGTGAAGCTTTCTTT.

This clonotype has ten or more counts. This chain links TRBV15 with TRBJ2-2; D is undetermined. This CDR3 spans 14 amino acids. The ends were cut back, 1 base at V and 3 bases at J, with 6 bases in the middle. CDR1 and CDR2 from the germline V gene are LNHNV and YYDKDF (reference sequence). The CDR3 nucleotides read TGTGCCACCAGCAGAGTAGGCGACACCGGGGAGCTGTTTTTT. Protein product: CATSRVGDTGELFF.

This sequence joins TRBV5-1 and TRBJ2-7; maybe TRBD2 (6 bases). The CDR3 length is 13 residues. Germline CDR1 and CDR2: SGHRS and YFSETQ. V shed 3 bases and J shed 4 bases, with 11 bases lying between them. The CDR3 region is CASSSGVLYEQYF. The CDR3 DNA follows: TGCGCCAGCAGCTCGGGGGTGTTGTACGAGCAGTACTTC.

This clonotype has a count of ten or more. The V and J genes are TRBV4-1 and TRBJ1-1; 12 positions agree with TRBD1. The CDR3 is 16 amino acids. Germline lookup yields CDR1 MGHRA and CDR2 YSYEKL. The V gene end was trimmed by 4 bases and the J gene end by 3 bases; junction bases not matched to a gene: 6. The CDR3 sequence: CASSPGQGAGYTEAFF. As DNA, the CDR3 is TGCGCCAGCAGCCCGGGACAGGGGGCAGGGTACACTGAAGCTTTCTTT.

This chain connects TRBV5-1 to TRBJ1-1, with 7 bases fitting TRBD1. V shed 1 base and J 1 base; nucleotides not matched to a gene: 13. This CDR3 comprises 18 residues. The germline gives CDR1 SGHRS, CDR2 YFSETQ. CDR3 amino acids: CASSLLGVGRGANTEAFF. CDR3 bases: TGCGCCAGCAGCTTGCTTGGGGTGGGCAGGGGGGCGAACACTGAAGCTTTCTTT.

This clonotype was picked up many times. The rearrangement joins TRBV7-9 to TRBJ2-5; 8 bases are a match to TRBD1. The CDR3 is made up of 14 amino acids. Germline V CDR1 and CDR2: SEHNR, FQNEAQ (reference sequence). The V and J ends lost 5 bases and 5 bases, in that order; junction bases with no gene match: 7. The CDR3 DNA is TGTGCCAGCAGCCCGGGACAGGAGCGGGAGACCCAGTACTTC. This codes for CASSPGQERETQYF.

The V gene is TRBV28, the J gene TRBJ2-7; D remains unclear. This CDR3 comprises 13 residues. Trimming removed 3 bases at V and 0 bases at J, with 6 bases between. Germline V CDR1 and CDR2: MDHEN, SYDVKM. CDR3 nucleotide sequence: TGTGCCAGCAGTTTTGAGGTCTCCTACGAGCAGTACTTC. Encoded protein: CASSFEVSYEQYF.